The clone carrying this T cell receptor (beta chain) was seen once. The antigen remains unidentified. Per the germline V gene, CDR1 is KGHSH and CDR2 is LQKENI. The CDR3 has 15 amino acids. Trimming removed 3 bases from V and 6 bases from J, with 15 bases in between. These data are taken from a study of cytomegalovirus exposure and HLA in healthy donors. The data were produced by immunoSEQ multiplex PCR, yet TCRdb's version contains in-frame clones alone and is incomplete. The data contain over 50,000 clones, almost 97% of them singletons. General observations from the study: Some TCR beta chains (roughly 160 of them) were listed as cytomegalovirus-associated. The classifier, whose performance was assessed in both the original and validation cohorts, reportedly diagnosed cytomegalovirus status with high specificity and sensitivity. Testing in vitro showed a few CMV-associated chains specific for CMV antigens.

The receptor was derived from a woman aged 18 to 35 in good health and CMV-seronegative. Sequenced sample: PBMCs. The chain couples TRBV18 to TRBJ2-1, with D hard to call. The CDR3 sequence: CASSPRWAPGNEQFF. Written as DNA, the CDR3 is TGTGCCAGCTCACCCCGTTGGGCCCCAGGCAATGAGCAGTTCTTC.